The subject of this entry is one TCR beta chain. Libraries were prepared by immunoSEQ multiplex PCR; TCRdb keeps only in-frame clonotypes and omits some of them. This table holds 550,000 to 650,000 clones, 95% to 96% found once. Trimming removed 6 bases from V and 2 bases from J, with 11 bases in between. Germline V gives CDR1 MNHNS, CDR2 SASEGT. The CDR3 has 13 residues. Naivety among CD8 cells was defined by CD45RO negativity and positive CCR7 selection, thereby excluding terminally differentiated effector memory CD45RA+ cells. The data were taken from a study of shared clonotypes between healthy human individuals.

The sequencing sample was made of naive CD8+ T cells sorted from blood. The TCR sequence derives from a woman in her twenties or thirties in good health. The chain uses TRBV6-1 and TRBJ2-7; D gene uncertain. The CDR3 region has the DNA TGTGCCAGCAGGACGGACGGAGCCTACGAGCAGTACTTC. It codes for CASRTDGAYEQYF.